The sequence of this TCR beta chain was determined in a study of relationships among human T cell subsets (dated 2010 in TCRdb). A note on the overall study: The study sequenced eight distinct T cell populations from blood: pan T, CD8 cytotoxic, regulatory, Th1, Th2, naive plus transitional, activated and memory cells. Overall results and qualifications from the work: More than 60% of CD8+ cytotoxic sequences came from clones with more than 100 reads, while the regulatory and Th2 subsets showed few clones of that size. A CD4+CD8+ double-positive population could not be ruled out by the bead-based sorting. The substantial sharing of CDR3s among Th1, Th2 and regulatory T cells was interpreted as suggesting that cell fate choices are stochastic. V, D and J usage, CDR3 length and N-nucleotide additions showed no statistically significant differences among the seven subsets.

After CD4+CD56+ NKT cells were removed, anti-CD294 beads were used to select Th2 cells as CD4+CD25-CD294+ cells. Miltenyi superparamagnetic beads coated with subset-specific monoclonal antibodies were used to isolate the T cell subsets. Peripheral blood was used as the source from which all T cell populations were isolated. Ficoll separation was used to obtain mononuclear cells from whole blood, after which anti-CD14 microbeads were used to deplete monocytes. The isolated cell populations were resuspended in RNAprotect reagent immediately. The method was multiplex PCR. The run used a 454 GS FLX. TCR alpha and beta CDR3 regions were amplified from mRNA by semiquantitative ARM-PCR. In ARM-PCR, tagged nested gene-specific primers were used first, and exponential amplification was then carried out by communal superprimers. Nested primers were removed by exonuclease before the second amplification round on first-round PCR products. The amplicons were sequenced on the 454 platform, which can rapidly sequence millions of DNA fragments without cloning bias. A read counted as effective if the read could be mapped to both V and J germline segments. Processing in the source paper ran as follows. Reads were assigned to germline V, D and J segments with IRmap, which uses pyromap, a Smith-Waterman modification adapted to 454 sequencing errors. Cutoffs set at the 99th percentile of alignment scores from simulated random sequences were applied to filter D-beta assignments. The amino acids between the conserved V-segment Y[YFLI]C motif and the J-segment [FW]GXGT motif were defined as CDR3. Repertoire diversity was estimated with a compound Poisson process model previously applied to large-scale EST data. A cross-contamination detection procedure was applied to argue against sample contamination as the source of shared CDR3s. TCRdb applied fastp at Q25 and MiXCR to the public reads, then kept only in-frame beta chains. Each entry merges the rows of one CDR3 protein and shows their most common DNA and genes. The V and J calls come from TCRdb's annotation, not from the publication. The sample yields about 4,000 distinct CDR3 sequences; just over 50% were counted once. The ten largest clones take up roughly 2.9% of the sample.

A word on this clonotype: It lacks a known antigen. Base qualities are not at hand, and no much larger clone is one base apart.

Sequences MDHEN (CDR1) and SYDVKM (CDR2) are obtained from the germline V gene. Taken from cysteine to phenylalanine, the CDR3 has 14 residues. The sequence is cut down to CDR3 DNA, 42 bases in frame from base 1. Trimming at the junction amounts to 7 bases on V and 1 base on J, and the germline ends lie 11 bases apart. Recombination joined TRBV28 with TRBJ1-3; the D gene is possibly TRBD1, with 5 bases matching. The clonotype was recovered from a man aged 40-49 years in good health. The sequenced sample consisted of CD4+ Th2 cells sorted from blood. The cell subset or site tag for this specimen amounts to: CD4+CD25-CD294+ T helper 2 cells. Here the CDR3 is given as CASTTAGSGNTIYF. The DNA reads TGTGCCAGCACCACGGCAGGGTCTGGAAACACCATATATTTT.